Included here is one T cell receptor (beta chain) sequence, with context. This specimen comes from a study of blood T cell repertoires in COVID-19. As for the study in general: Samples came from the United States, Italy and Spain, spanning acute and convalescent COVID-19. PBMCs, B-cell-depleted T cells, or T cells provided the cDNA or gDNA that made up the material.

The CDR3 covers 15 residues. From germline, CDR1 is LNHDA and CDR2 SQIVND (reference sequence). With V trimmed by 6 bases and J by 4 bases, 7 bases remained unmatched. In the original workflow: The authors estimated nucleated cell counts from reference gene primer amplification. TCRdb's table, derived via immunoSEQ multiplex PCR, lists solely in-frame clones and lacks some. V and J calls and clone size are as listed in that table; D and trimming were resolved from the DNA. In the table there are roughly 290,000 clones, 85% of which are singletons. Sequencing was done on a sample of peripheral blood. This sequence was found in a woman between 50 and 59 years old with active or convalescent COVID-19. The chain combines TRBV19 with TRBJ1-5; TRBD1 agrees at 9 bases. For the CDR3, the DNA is TGTGCCAGTAGCCGAGACAGGGGGTTTAATCAGCCCCAGCATTTT. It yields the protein CASSRDRGFNQPQHF.